This T cell receptor beta chain was profiled in a study of chemoradiotherapy in HPV16-positive cancers. Study-wide points: Non-HPV-specific T cells did not expand in tumors during treatment, whereas candidate HPV-specific clones and E7-related motifs did.

Trimming took off 3 bases at V and 7 bases at J, with 13 bases between the two ends. This CDR3 has 14 residues. The germline V gene encodes CDR1 SNHLY and CDR2 FYNNEI. As for this clone: Its antigen is not known.

Produced via immunoSEQ multiplex PCR; TCRdb's table is partial and in-frame only. The sample has 8,500 to 14,000 clones, approximately 90% seen once. The TCR comes from a human donor with HPV-associated anogenital cancer. The material sequenced was blood, taken from a patient who underwent chemoradiotherapy. The J gene is TRBJ1-5, the V gene TRBV2; D might be TRBD1 (5 bases). CDR3 nucleotides: TGTGCCAGCAGTGACGTAGGGACTTGGCAGCCCCAGCATTTT. Translating it yields CASSDVGTWQPQHF.